This section outlines one TCR beta chain sequence together with its context. The antigen is undetermined. Clones were read by immunoSEQ multiplex PCR, and TCRdb kept only the in-frame ones, dropping some. The data contain 100,000 to 150,000 clones, 88% of them singletons. This sample stems from a study of T cell responses to AZD1222 COVID-19 vaccine. Overall study results and limits: Spike-specific TCR breadth and depth rose after two AZD1222 doses.

Germline values: CDR1 SGHNT, CDR2 YYREEE (reference sequence). This CDR3 has 15 residues. V dropped 4 bases and J dropped 9; count of bases not matched to a gene: 12. The sequence was collected from an adult in good health. This rearrangement joins TRBV5-4 to TRBJ2-1, with 8 bases aligning to TRBD2. Sequenced material: peripheral blood, taken on day 0 of AZD1222 vaccination. The CDR3 loop is CASSPGGGRLVEQFF. The CDR3 DNA reads TGTGCCAGCAGCCCCGGGGGCGGGAGGTTAGTTGAGCAGTTCTTC. The whole variable domain, remainder taken from reference TRBV5-4 and TRBJ2-1, is ETGVTQSPTHLIKTRGQQVTLRCSSQSGHNTVSWYQQALGQGPQFIFQYYREEENGRGNFPPRFSGLQFPNYSSELNVNALELDDSALYLCASSPGGGRLVEQFFGPGTRLTVL.